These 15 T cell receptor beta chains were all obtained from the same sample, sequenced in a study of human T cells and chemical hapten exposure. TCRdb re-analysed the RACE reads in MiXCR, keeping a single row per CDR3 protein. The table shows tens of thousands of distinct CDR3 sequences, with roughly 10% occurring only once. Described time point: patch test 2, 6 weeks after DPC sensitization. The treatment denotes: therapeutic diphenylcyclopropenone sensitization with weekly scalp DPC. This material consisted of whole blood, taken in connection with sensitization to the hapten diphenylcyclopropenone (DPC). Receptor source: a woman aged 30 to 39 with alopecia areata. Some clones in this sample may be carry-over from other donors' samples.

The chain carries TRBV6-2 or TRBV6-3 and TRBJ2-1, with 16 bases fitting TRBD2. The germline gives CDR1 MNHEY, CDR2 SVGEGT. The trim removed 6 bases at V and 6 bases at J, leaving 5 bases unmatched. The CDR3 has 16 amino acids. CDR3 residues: CASSGTSGGGPNEQFF. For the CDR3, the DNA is TGTGCCAGCAGCGGGACTAGCGGGGGGGGACCCAATGAGCAGTTCTTC.

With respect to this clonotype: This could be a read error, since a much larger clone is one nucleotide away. Here the CDR3 DNA reads TGTGCCAGCAAACAGAAAATGAACACTGAAGCTTTCTTT. Protein sequence: CASKQKMNTEAFF. J is TRBJ1-1 and V is TRBV2; D not resolved. The germline V and J ends were trimmed by 7 bases and 0 bases, with 9 bases remaining between them. The CDR3 loop spans 13 amino acids. Germline CDR1 reads SNHLY; CDR2 reads FYNNEI. The whole variable domain, filled in from reference TRBV2 and TRBJ1-1, reads EPEVTQTPSHQVTQMGQEVILRCVPISNHLYFYWYRQILGQKVEFLVSFYNNEISEKSEIFDDQFSVERPDGSNFTLKIRSTKLEDSAMYFCASKQKMNTEAFFGQGTRLTVV.

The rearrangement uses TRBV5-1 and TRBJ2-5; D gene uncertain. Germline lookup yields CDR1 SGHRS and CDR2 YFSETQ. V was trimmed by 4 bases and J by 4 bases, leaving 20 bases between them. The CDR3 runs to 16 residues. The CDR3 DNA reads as TGCGCCAGCAGCGCGGTACCGGGCCCCCGGAGAGAGACCCAGTACTTC. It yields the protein CASSAVPGPRRETQYF. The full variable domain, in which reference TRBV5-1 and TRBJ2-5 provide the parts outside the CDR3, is KAGVTQTPRYLIKTRGQQVTLSCSPISGHRSVSWYQQTPGQGLQFLFEYFSETQRNKGNFPGRFSGRQFSNSRSEMNVSTLELGDSALYLCASSAVPGPRRETQYFGPGTRLLVL.

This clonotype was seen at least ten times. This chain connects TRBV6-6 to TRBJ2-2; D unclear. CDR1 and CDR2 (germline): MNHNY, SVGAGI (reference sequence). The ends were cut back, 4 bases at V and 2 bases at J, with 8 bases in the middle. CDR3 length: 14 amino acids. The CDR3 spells CASSSLLNTGELFF. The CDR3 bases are TGTGCCAGCAGTTCTCTCCTCAACACCGGGGAGCTGTTTTTT.

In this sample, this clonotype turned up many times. CDR3 sequence: CASSQWPELETDTQYF. In nucleotides, the CDR3 is TGTGCCAGCAGCCAATGGCCCGAGCTGGAGACAGATACGCAGTATTTT. V usage is TRBV4-2 and J usage is TRBJ2-3; D is unclear. Trimming stripped 2 bases from V and 3 bases from J, with 15 bases between. The CDR3 covers 16 residues. CDR1 is LGHNA, CDR2 YNFKEQ, per germline.

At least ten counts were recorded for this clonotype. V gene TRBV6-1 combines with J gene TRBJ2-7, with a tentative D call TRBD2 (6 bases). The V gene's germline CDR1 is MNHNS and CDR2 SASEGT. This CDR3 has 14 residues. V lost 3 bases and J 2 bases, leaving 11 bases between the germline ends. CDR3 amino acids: CASSERGSTYEQYF. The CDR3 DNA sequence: TGTGCCAGCAGTGAGCGGGGTTCAACCTACGAGCAGTACTTC.

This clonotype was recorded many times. CDR3 loop: CASSTDRGRDTQYF. The DNA of the CDR3 is TGTGCCAGCAGCACGGACAGGGGGCGAGATACGCAGTATTTT. The chain is built from TRBV7-2 and TRBJ2-3; 11 bases line up with TRBD1. This CDR3 comprises 14 residues. After removal of 5 bases from V and 5 bases from J, the junction contained 3 bases not matched to a gene. Germline V gene data show CDR1 as SGHTA and CDR2 as FQGNSA.

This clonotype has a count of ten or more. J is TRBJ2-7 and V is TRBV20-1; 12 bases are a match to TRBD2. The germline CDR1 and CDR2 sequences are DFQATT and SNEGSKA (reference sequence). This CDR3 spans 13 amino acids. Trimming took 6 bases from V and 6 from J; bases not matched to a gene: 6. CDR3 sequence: CSALTSGSPEQYF. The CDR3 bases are TGCAGTGCATTGACTAGCGGGAGTCCCGAGCAGTACTTC.

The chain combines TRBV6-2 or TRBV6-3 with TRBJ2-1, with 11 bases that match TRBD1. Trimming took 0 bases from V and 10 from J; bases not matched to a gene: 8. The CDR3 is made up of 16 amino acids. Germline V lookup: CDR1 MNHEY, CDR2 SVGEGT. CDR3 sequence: CASSYSVGTGGSEQFF. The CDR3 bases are TGTGCCAGCAGTTACTCGGTAGGGACAGGGGGGAGCGAGCAGTTCTTC.

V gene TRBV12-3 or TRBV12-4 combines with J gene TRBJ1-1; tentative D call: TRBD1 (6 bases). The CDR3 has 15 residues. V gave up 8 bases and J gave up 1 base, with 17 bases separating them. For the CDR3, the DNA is TGTGCCAGCGTCCACCGCCGACAGGAGAACACTGAAGCTTTCTTT. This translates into CASVHRRQENTEAFF.

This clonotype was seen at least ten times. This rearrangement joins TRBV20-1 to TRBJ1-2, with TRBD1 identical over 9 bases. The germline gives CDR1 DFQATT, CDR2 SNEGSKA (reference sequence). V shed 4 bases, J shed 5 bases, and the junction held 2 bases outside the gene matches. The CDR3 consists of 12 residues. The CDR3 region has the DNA TGCAGTGCTACCGGGACAGGGTATGGCTACACCTTC. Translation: CSATGTGYGYTF.

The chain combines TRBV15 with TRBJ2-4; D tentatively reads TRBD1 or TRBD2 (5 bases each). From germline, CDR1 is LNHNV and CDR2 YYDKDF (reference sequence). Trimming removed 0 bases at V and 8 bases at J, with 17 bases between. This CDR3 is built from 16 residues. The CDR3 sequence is CATSRDFQRGTDIQYF. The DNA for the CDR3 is TGTGCCACCAGCAGAGACTTTCAGAGGGGAACAGACATTCAGTACTTC. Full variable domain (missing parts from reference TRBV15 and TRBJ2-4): DAMVIQNPRYQVTQFGKPVTLSCSQTLNHNVMYWYQQKSSQAPKLLFHYYDKDFNNEADTPDNFQSRRPNTSFCFLDIRSPGLGDTAMYLCATSRDFQRGTDIQYFGAGTRLSVL.

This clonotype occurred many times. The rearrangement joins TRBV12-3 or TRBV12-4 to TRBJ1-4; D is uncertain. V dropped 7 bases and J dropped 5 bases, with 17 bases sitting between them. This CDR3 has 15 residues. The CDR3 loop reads CASTPRSGLNEKLFF. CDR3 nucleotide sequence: TGTGCCAGCACCCCCCGGTCGGGTTTAAATGAAAAACTGTTTTTT.

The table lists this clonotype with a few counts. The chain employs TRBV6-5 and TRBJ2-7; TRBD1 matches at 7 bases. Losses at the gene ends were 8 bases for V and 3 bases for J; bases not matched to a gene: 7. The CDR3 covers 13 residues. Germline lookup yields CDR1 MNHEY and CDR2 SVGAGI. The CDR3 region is CASGGQYFYEQYF. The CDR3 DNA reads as TGTGCCAGCGGGGGACAGTATTTCTACGAGCAGTACTTC.

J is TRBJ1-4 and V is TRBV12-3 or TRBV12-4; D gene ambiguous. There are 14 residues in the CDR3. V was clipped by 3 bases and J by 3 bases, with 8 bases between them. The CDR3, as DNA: TGTGCCAGCAGTTTTAGACCGGCTAATGAAAAACTGTTTTTT. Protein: CASSFRPANEKLFF.